A single sample is the source of the 15 T cell receptor beta chains below, sequenced in a study of T cells in Graves' hyperthyroidism and ophthalmopathy. RNA transcripts gave rise to amplified TCR beta CDR3 regions. HTBI primers were used for first-round RT-PCR of the TCR CDR3. TCRdb processed the multiplex PCR reads anew with MiXCR; each CDR3 protein has one entry. The sample holds approximately 640,000 distinct CDR3 sequences, under 20% seen once. The sequenced sample was blood. Every receptor here comes from a woman aged 25 to 45 with Graves' hyperthyroidism.

The chain links TRBV5-1 to TRBJ2-1; D remains ambiguous. V lost 0 bases, J lost 12 bases, and 13 bases lay in between. There are 13 residues in the CDR3. Germline V gene sequence: CDR1 SGHRS, CDR2 YFSETQ. The CDR3 DNA reads as TGCGCCAGCAGCTTGGCCCCCGGAGCTTGGCAGTTCTTC. This translates into CASSLAPGAWQFF. The whole variable domain, filled in from reference TRBV5-1 and TRBJ2-1, reads KAGVTQTPRYLIKTRGQQVTLSCSPISGHRSVSWYQQTPGQGLQFLFEYFSETQRNKGNFPGRFSGRQFSNSRSEMNVSTLELGDSALYLCASSLAPGAWQFFGPGTRLTVL.

This clonotype was seen repeatedly, ten times or more. The V call is TRBV30, the J call TRBJ1-6, with 7 bases identical to TRBD1. The CDR3 extends over 14 amino acids. Per germline, CDR1 GTSNPN and CDR2 SVGIG (reference sequence). V trimming: 1 base; J trimming: 9 bases; junction bases outside the gene matches: 6. The CDR3 sequence is CAWSAGTDLSPLHF. CDR3 nucleotides: TGTGCCTGGAGTGCCGGGACAGACCTTTCACCCCTCCACTTT.

This clonotype was found many times. The V call is TRBV6-1, the J call TRBJ1-5; unclear D gene. This CDR3 spans 14 amino acids. Germline V gene data show CDR1 as MNHNS and CDR2 as SASEGT. V dropped 5 bases and J dropped 3 bases, with 11 bases sitting between them. The CDR3 bases are TGTGCCAGCAGTCGCAACAGTGTCAATCAGCCCCAGCATTTT. Translation gives CASSRNSVNQPQHF.

A few counts support this clonotype. The chain uses TRBV28 and TRBJ1-5, with unresolved D. The V end lost 1 base, the J end lost 0 bases, and 10 bases lay between the germline ends. The CDR3 has 16 amino acids. CDR1 is MDHEN and CDR2 is SYDVKM in the germline V gene. CDR3 in DNA: TGTGCCAGCAGTTTATTAGTAGGAAATAGCAATCAGCCCCAGCATTTT. Translation: CASSLLVGNSNQPQHF.

In its sample, this clonotype was seen a few times. At one boundary the junction diverges from the germline segment, which might be a read error. This chain joins TRBV30 and TRBJ1-6, with 11 bases aligning to TRBD1. The CDR3 runs 13 residues. Per germline, CDR1 GTSNPN and CDR2 SVGIG (reference sequence). The CDR3 reads CAWTGQGVSPPHF. The CDR3 nucleotides read TGTGCCTGGACGGGACAGGGGGTTTCACCCCCCCACTTT.

This clonotype was recorded at least ten times. V and J are TRBV28 and TRBJ2-5; 9 bases fit TRBD1. The CDR3 is made up of 15 amino acids. Per germline, CDR1 MDHEN and CDR2 SYDVKM. The junction had 7 bases not matched to a gene; V was cut back by 2 bases and J by 6 bases. The CDR3 DNA follows: TGTGCCAGCAGTTTAGACAGGGGGGTTCGTAAGACCCAGTACTTC. Protein sequence: CASSLDRGVRKTQYF.

This clonotype was detected only a few times. The chain joins TRBV20-1 to TRBJ2-7, with 10 positions matching TRBD1. Trimming at V came to 0 bases and at J to 2 bases, leaving 4 bases not matched to a gene. Germline values: CDR1 DFQATT, CDR2 SNEGSKA (reference sequence). There are 15 residues in the CDR3. The CDR3 reads CSARETGTGAYEQYF. CDR3 nucleotide sequence: TGCAGTGCTAGAGAAACCGGGACAGGGGCCTACGAGCAGTACTTC.

This clonotype was observed a single time. The rearrangement joins TRBV30 to TRBJ2-7; D is undetermined. V lost 5 bases to trimming and J lost 3 bases, with 5 bases between them. Germline loops: CDR1 GTSNPN, CDR2 SVGIG (reference sequence). The length of the CDR3 is 10 residues. The CDR3 sequence is CAWGRYEQYF. For the CDR3, the DNA is TGTGCCTGGGGACGCTACGAGCAGTACTTC.

This clonotype has at least ten counts. The rearrangement uses TRBV28 and TRBJ1-5; 8 bases map to TRBD1. CDR1 and CDR2 from the germline V gene are MDHEN and SYDVKM. This CDR3 is built from 14 residues. Trimming at V came to 5 bases and at J to 4 bases, leaving 4 bases not matched to a gene. CDR3 protein: CASSRTGLNQPQHF. The CDR3 DNA is TGTGCCAGCAGTCGGACAGGGCTAAATCAGCCCCAGCATTTT. The full variable domain, rest sourced from reference TRBV28 and TRBJ1-5, is DVKVTQSSRYLVKRTGEKVFLECVQDMDHENMFWYRQDPGLGLRLIYFSYDVKMKEKGDIPEGYSVSREKKERFSLILESASTNQTSMYLCASSRTGLNQPQHFGDGTRLSIL.

The sample holds a few counts of this clonotype. A much larger clonotype is one base distant, so this may be a read error. The J gene is TRBJ2-1, the V gene TRBV5-1; TRBD1 matches at 9 bases. Germline V gene data show CDR1 as SGHRS and CDR2 as YFSETQ. CDR3 size: 14 residues. This CDR3 reads CVSSTGQGMNEQFF. The CDR3 DNA reads TGCGTCAGCAGCACTGGACAGGGGATGAATGAGCAGTTCTTC.

CDR3 in DNA: TGTGCCAGCAGCGGAAGGATACTATGGTGGGAGCAGTACTTC. It yields the protein CASSGRILWWEQYF. J is TRBJ2-7 and V is TRBV5-6, with no clear D. Germline loops: CDR1 SGHDT, CDR2 YYEEEE. Between the trimmed V and J ends, which lost 4 bases and 7 bases, there was a span of 18 bases. The CDR3 sequence is 14 residues long.

This clonotype occurred many times. V is TRBV3-1 and J is TRBJ1-1; D gene ambiguous. V shed 3 bases and J shed 0 bases, with 11 bases lying between them. The germline V gene has CDR1 LGHDT and CDR2 YNNKEL (reference sequence). This CDR3 is 15 amino acids long. In DNA form, the CDR3 reads TGTGCCAGCAGCCATGGGGTAAATTTGAACACTGAAGCTTTCTTT. This codes for CASSHGVNLNTEAFF.

This clonotype has at least ten counts. J is TRBJ2-2 and V is TRBV3-1, with D unresolved. This CDR3 has 13 amino acids. The V gene's germline CDR1 is LGHDT and CDR2 YNNKEL (reference sequence). V was pared by 4 bases and J by 4 bases, with 7 bases between. DNA of the CDR3: TGTGCCAGCAGCCGGCCCGTCACCGGGGAGCTGTTTTTT. Encoded protein: CASSRPVTGELFF.

This clonotype was counted at least ten times. CDR3 in amino acids: CASSPGQATNSPLHF. CDR3 sequence (DNA): TGTGCCAGCTCACCAGGGCAGGCGACTAATTCACCCCTCCACTTT. J is TRBJ1-6 and V is TRBV18; D is ambiguous. V lost 2 bases to trimming and J lost 6 bases, with 11 bases between them. This CDR3 comprises 15 residues. CDR1 is KGHSH and CDR2 is LQKENI in the germline V gene.

The table lists this clonotype with a few counts. This chain links TRBV4-1 with TRBJ2-7; possibly TRBD1 or TRBD2 for D (5 bases each). Per germline, CDR1 MGHRA and CDR2 YSYEKL. Trimming removed 3 bases from V and 2 bases from J, with 17 bases in between. The CDR3 consists of 16 residues. DNA for the CDR3: TGCGCCAGCAGCCATTATACCGGGACCGGAACCTACGAGCAGTACTTC. It codes for CASSHYTGTGTYEQYF.